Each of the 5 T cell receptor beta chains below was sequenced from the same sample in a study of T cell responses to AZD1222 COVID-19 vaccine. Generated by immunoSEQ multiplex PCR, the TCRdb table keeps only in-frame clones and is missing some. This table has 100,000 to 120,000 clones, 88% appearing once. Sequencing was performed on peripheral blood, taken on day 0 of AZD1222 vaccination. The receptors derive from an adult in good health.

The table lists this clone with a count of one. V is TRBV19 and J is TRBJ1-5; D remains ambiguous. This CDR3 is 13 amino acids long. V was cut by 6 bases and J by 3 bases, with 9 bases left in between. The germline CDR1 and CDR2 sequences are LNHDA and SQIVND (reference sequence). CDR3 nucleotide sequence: TGTGCCAGTAGCCTCGTCGACAATCAGCCCCAGCATTTT. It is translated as CASSLVDNQPQHF. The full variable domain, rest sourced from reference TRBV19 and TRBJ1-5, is DGGITQSPKYLFRKEGQNVTLSCEQNLNHDAMYWYRQDPGQGLRLIYYSQIVNDFQKGDIAEGYSVSREKKESFPLTVTSAQKNPTAFYLCASSLVDNQPQHFGDGTRLSIL.

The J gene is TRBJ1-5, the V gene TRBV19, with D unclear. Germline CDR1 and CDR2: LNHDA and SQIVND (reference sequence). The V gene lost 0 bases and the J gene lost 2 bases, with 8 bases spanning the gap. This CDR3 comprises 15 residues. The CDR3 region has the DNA TGTGCCAGTAGTATAGAGGGCAGAGGCAATCAGCCCCAGCATTTT. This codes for CASSIEGRGNQPQHF.

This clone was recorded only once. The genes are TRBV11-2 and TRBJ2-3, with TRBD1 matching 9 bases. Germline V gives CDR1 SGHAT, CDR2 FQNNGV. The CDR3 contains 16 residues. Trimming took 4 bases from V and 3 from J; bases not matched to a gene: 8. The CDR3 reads CASSSNRGQWTDTQYF. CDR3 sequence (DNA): TGTGCCAGCAGCTCCAACAGGGGGCAGTGGACAGATACGCAGTATTTT.

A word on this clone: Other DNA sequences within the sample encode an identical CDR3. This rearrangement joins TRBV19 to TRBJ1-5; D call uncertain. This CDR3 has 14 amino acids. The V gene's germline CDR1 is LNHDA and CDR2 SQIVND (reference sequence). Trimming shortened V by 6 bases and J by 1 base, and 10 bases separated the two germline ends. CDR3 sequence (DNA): TGTGCCAGTAGGCCGGGATCGAGCAATCAGCCCCAGCATTTT. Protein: CASRPGSSNQPQHF.

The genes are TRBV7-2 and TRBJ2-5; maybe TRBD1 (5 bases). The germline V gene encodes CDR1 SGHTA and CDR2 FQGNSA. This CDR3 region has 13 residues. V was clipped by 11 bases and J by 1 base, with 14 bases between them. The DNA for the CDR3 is TGTGCCCATCAGGGCTCCCGCCAAGAGACCCAGTACTTC. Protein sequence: CAHQGSRQETQYF. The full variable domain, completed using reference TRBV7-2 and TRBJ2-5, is GAGVSQSPSNKVTEKGKDVELRCDPISGHTALYWYRQSLGQGLEFLIYFQGNSAPDKSGLPSDRFSAERTGGSVSTLTIQRTQQEDSAVYLCAHQGSRQETQYFGPGTRLLVL.